Each of the 3 T cell receptor beta chains below was sequenced from the same sample in a study of blood T cell repertoires in COVID-19. The method was immunoSEQ multiplex PCR; TCRdb's version includes in-frame clones alone and lacks a portion of them. The table has roughly 120,000 clones, roughly nine tenths seen once. What was sequenced was peripheral blood. Every receptor here comes from a man aged 45-65 years with COVID-19, enrolled during active disease.

The rearrangement links TRBV19 to TRBJ1-3, with D hard to call. The CDR3 sequence is 13 residues long. Germline CDR1 LNHDA, CDR2 SQIVND (reference sequence). The V and J ends lost 5 bases and 5 bases respectively, with 10 bases between them. The CDR3 DNA follows: TGTGCCAGTAGTTCCGGGGATCGAAACACCATATATTTT. Encoded protein: CASSSGDRNTIYF.

This chain connects TRBV29-1 to TRBJ2-1; the D gene is possibly TRBD2 (5 bases). Germline V gives CDR1 SQVTM, CDR2 ANQGSEA. CDR3 length: 13 amino acids. V was clipped by 2 bases and J by 12 bases, with 17 bases between them. The CDR3 loop is CSVERNGGLGQFF. Here the CDR3 DNA reads TGCAGCGTTGAAAGAAATGGCGGGCTCGGGCAGTTCTTC.

The chain carries TRBV15 and TRBJ2-3; TRBD2 matches at 12 bases. From germline, CDR1 is LNHNV and CDR2 YYDKDF (reference sequence). The J segment lost 5 bases and the V segment lost 2 bases, leaving 5 bases of the junction unmatched. The CDR3 length is 16 residues. The CDR3, as DNA: TGTGCCACCAGCAGACTAGCGGGAGGGCCGGGAGATACGCAGTATTTT. It yields the protein CATSRLAGGPGDTQYF.